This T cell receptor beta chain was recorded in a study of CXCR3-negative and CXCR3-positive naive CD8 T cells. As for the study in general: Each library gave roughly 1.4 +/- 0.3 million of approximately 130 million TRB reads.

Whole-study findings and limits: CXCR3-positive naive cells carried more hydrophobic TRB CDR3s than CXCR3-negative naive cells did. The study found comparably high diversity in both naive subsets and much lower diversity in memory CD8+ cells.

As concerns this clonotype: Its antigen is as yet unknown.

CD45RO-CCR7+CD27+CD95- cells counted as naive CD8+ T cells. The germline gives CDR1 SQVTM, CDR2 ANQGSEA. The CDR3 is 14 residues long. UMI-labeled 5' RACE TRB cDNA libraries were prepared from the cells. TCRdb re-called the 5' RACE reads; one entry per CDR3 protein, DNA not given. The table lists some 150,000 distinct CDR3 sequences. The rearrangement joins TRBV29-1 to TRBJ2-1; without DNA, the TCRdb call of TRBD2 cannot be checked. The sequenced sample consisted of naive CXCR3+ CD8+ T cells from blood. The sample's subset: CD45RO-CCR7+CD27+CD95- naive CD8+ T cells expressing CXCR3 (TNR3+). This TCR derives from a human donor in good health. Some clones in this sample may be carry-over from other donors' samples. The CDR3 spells CSVEYAGGNNEQFF.